A single sample is the source of the 8 T cell receptor beta chains below, sequenced in a study of OX40 agonist ivuxolimab in advanced cancers. Generated by immunoSEQ multiplex PCR, the TCRdb table keeps only in-frame clones and is missing some. The table has 60,000 to 75,000 clones, about 90% seen once; the top ten hold 13% to 15%. The sequences come from CD4+ or CD8+ T cells sorted from blood, collected in a trial of the OX40 agonist ivuxolimab. The receptors originated from an adult with an advanced solid tumor such as melanoma, head and neck, liver or kidney cancer.

This sequence joins TRBV7-2 and TRBJ1-4, with 8 positions matching TRBD1. The CDR3 is made up of 15 amino acids. Germline lookup yields CDR1 SGHTA and CDR2 FQGNSA. The junction had 5 bases not matched to a gene; V was cut back by 3 bases and J by 5 bases. Written as DNA, the CDR3 is TGTGCCAGCAGCTTGAGGGGACAGGAGAATGAAAAACTGTTTTTT. As protein: CASSLRGQENEKLFF.

J is TRBJ2-3 and V is TRBV7-2; D is undetermined. V gave up 6 bases and J gave up 1 base, with 17 bases separating them. CDR3 size: 16 residues. In germline, CDR1 is SGHTA, CDR2 FQGNSA. CDR3 coding DNA: TGTGCCAGCAGGTATATGCGTTCGGGCCGCACAGATACGCAGTATTTT. Amino acid sequence: CASRYMRSGRTDTQYF.

The CDR3 sequence is CATSRGSDRVNEQYF. The DNA for the CDR3 is TGTGCCACCAGCAGAGGAAGTGACAGGGTCAACGAGCAGTACTTC. The chain recombines TRBV15 with TRBJ2-7; 7 nucleotides line up with TRBD1. Losses at the gene ends were 1 base for V and 5 bases for J; bases not matched to a gene: 8. This CDR3 has 15 amino acids. Germline V gene sequence: CDR1 LNHNV, CDR2 YYDKDF (reference sequence). The full variable domain, completed using reference TRBV15 and TRBJ2-7, is DAMVIQNPRYQVTQFGKPVTLSCSQTLNHNVMYWYQQKSSQAPKLLFHYYDKDFNNEADTPDNFQSRRPNTSFCFLDIRSPGLGDTAMYLCATSRGSDRVNEQYFGPGTRLTVT.

V usage is TRBV7-3 and J usage is TRBJ2-3; D is unclear. Germline CDR1 reads SGHTA; CDR2 reads FQGTGA. Trimming removed 2 bases at V and 0 bases at J, with 6 bases between. The CDR3 length is 14 residues. The CDR3 region is CASSLGTSTDTQYF. In DNA, the CDR3 is TGTGCCAGCAGCTTAGGCACGAGCACAGATACGCAGTATTTT.

The chain uses TRBV19 and TRBJ2-7; possibly TRBD2 for D (6 bases). The CDR3 spans 15 residues. CDR1 and CDR2 from the germline V gene are LNHDA and SQIVND (reference sequence). V dropped 3 bases and J dropped 2 bases, with 14 bases sitting between them. As DNA, the CDR3 is TGTGCCAGTAGTATGTGGGCGGGGATTGCCTACGAGCAGTACTTC. Its protein is CASSMWAGIAYEQYF.

This clone was counted once. The rearrangement joins TRBV19 to TRBJ2-4; 10 bases match TRBD2. CDR3 length: 14 residues. The germline V gene has CDR1 LNHDA and CDR2 SQIVND (reference sequence). V was clipped by 11 bases and J by 2 bases; unmatched bases: 6. Here the CDR3 reads CAAAGGPPKNIQYF. CDR3 DNA sequence: TGTGCCGCAGCGGGAGGGCCTCCCAAAAACATTCAGTACTTC.

V gene TRBV4-3 combines with J gene TRBJ1-5; 8 positions agree with TRBD1. The germline V gene has CDR1 LGHNA and CDR2 YSLEER. The CDR3 has 16 amino acids. V dropped 1 base and J dropped 3; count of bases not matched to a gene: 5. CDR3: CASSQAGQGFNQPQHF. For the CDR3, the DNA is TGCGCCAGCAGCCAAGCTGGACAGGGTTTCAATCAGCCCCAGCATTTT.

This clone appeared once. The chain uses TRBV28 and TRBJ2-3; the D is unclear. CDR1 is MDHEN and CDR2 is SYDVKM in the germline V gene. V lost 3 bases and J lost 0, with 4 bases in between. CDR3 size: 13 residues. CDR3 DNA: TGTGCCAGCAGTTTTCCCAGCACAGATACGCAGTATTTT. Amino acids: CASSFPSTDTQYF.